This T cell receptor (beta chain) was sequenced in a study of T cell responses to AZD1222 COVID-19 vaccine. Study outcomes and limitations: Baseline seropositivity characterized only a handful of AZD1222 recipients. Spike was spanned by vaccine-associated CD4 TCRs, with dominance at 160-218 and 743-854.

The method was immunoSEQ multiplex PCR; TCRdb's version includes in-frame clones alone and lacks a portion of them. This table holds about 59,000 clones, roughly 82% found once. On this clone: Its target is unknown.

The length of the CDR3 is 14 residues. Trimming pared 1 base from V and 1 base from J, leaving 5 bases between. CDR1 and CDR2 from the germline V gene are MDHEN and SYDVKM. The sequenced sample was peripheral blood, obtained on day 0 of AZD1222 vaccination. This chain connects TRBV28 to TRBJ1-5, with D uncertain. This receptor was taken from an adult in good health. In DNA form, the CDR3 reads TGTGCCAGCAGTTTATTCCGGAGCAATCAGCCCCAGCATTTT. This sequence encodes CASSLFRSNQPQHF.